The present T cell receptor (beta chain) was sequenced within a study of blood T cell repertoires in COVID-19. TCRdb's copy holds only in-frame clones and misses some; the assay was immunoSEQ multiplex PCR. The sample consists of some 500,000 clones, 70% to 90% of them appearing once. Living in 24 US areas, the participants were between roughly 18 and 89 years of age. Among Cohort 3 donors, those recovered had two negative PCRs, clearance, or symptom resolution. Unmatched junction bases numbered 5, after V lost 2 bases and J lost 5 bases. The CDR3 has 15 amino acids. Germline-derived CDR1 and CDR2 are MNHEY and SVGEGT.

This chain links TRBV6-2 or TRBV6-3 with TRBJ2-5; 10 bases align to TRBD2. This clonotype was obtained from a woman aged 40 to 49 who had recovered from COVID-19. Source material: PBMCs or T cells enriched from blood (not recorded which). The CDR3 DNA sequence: TGTGCCAGCAGTTACATGCTAGCGGGAGATGAGACCCAGTACTTC. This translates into CASSYMLAGDETQYF.